Listed here are 21 T cell receptor beta chains from one sample, sequenced in a study of beta chain features in type 1 diabetes. Study-wide results and caveats: Within each of all four CD4+ subsets, Type 1 diabetes patients had TCRB CDR3s that were moderately but significantly shorter.

Their recognized antigens are unknown. Expressed TCRB transcripts were sequenced because the entire RNA isolate underwent reverse transcription. The assay was immunoSEQ multiplex PCR, and TCRdb's table has in-frame clones only and misses some. The sample consists of 20,000 to 25,000 clones, 50% to 70% of them appearing once. The sequencing sample was made of stem cell memory CD4+ T cells from blood. These receptor sequences come from a man aged 18 to 29 with type 1 diabetes.

The rearrangement links TRBV29-1 to TRBJ2-2; D is ambiguous. The CDR3 sequence is 13 residues long. V was shortened by 3 bases and J by 8 bases, with 13 bases between the two germline ends. Per the germline V gene, CDR1 is SQVTM and CDR2 is ANQGSEA. CDR3 DNA sequence: TGCAGCGTTGAGGTGCAGAAAGCGGGGGAGCTGTTTTTT. Encoded protein: CSVEVQKAGELFF.

There are a few counts of this clone. The gene calls are TRBV7-2 and TRBJ2-7, with D possibly matching TRBD1 (6 bases). Germline V gives CDR1 SGHTA, CDR2 FQGNSA. The CDR3 has 13 amino acids. V lost 4 bases to trimming and J lost 9 bases, with 16 bases between them. CDR3 residues: CASSSAGDLVQYF. In nucleotides, the CDR3 is TGTGCCAGCAGCTCGGCAGGGGATCTAGTGCAGTACTTC.

V gene TRBV11-2 combines with J gene TRBJ2-7; the D is unclear. V gave up 0 bases and J gave up 2 bases, with 8 bases separating them. The CDR3 totals 14 residues. Germline V gives CDR1 SGHAT, CDR2 FQNNGV. CDR3 protein: CASSLDQVAYEQYF. CDR3 DNA: TGTGCCAGCAGCTTAGATCAGGTAGCCTACGAGCAGTACTTC.

V and J are TRBV6-5 and TRBJ1-4; the match to TRBD1 covers 7 bases. The CDR3 consists of 14 residues. J gave up 6 bases and V 6 bases, and 7 bases lay outside the gene matches. CDR1 and CDR2 (germline): MNHEY, SVGAGI. CDR3 region: CASRSGTDYEKLFF. DNA of the CDR3: TGTGCCAGCAGATCCGGGACAGATTATGAAAAACTGTTTTTT.

Only a few counts were recorded for this clone. The gene calls are TRBV7-9 and TRBJ2-5, with a weak D call TRBD1 (5 bases). Germline CDR1 is SEHNR and CDR2 is FQNEAQ (reference sequence). V was shortened by 3 bases and J by 3 bases, with 14 bases between the two germline ends. This CDR3 contains 15 residues. Written as DNA, the CDR3 is TGTGCCAGCAGCTTCAGGGTATACGACAAAGAGACCCAGTACTTC. This translates into CASSFRVYDKETQYF.

The chain couples TRBV7-2 to TRBJ2-3; 10 bases line up with TRBD2. Losses at the gene ends were 4 bases for V and 5 bases for J; bases not matched to a gene: 12. Germline V lookup: CDR1 SGHTA, CDR2 FQGNSA. The CDR3 totals 17 residues. In DNA form, the CDR3 reads TGTGCCAGCAGCTACCGGGCTAGCGGGGGAGCTGGAGATACGCAGTATTTT. This translates into CASSYRASGGAGDTQYF.

The J gene is TRBJ2-1, the V gene TRBV10-2; 12 bases line up with TRBD2. The trim removed 4 bases at V and 6 bases at J, leaving 19 bases unmatched. The CDR3 has 20 residues. Germline lookup yields CDR1 WSHSY and CDR2 SAAADI. CDR3 nucleotides: TGCGCCAGCAGTGTGCCGCGACTAGCGGGAGAAGGGGACTACGTCAATGAGCAGTTCTTC. Amino acid sequence: CASSVPRLAGEGDYVNEQFF.

This clone turned up a few times. The rearrangement joins TRBV2 to TRBJ2-7, with 8 bases that match TRBD1. The V segment lost 6 bases and the J segment 1 base; nucleotides outside the gene matches: 5. The CDR3 covers 14 residues. Germline CDR1 and CDR2: SNHLY and FYNNEI. The CDR3 is CASRTTGGSYEQYF. In DNA form, the CDR3 reads TGTGCCAGCAGGACTACAGGGGGTTCCTACGAGCAGTACTTC.

The V gene is TRBV14, the J gene TRBJ2-7; D might be TRBD2 (5 bases). This CDR3 contains 15 residues. V lost 1 base and J 2 bases, leaving 12 bases between the germline ends. Germline assignment: CDR1 SGHDN and CDR2 FVKESK. The CDR3 here is CASSQGGPRAYEQYF. The CDR3 DNA reads TGTGCCAGCAGCCAAGGGGGTCCGCGGGCCTACGAGCAGTACTTC.

V usage is TRBV2 and J usage is TRBJ2-7; 10 positions match TRBD1. V lost 3 bases and J lost 3; bases outside the gene matches: 5. This CDR3 has 15 residues. Germline CDR1 reads SNHLY; CDR2 reads FYNNEI. CDR3 loop: CASSDPRDRGYEQYF. The DNA of the CDR3 is TGTGCCAGCAGTGACCCCCGGGACAGGGGCTACGAGCAGTACTTC.

The V and J genes are TRBV14 and TRBJ2-2; D may be TRBD2 (6 bases). CDR3 length: 20 residues. The V end lost 1 base, the J end lost 3 bases, and 24 bases lay between the germline ends. The germline V gene encodes CDR1 SGHDN and CDR2 FVKESK. In DNA form, the CDR3 reads TGTGCCAGCAGCCAAGGGCTTCTAGGACTACCGCTTACGTACACCGGGGAGCTGTTTTTT. Amino acids: CASSQGLLGLPLTYTGELFF.

This clone appeared once. This chain connects TRBV6-5 to TRBJ2-5; 9 bases line up with TRBD2. CDR1 is MNHEY, CDR2 SVGAGI, per germline. The CDR3 covers 14 residues. The ends lost 10 bases at V and 4 bases at J; junction bases unmatched: 10. This chain's CDR3 is CATSLQLAGETQYF. Here the CDR3 DNA reads TGTGCCACCTCCTTACAACTAGCGGGAGAGACCCAGTACTTC.

V usage is TRBV7-9 and J usage is TRBJ2-3, with 7 bases that match TRBD1. The CDR3 runs 14 residues. Germline CDR1 reads SEHNR; CDR2 reads FQNEAQ (reference sequence). The junction had 6 bases not matched to a gene; V was cut back by 5 bases and J by 4 bases. This chain's CDR3 is CASSLRQGSDTQYF. The CDR3 DNA is TGTGCCAGCAGCCTAAGACAGGGATCAGATACGCAGTATTTT. Full variable domain (remainder filled in from reference TRBV7-9 and TRBJ2-3): DTGVSQNPRHKITKRGQNVTFRCDPISEHNRLYWYRQTLGQGPEFLTYFQNEAQLEKSRLLSDRFSAERPKGSFSTLEIQRTEQGDSAMYLCASSLRQGSDTQYFGPGTRLTVL.

This chain's CDR3 is CAWSGQLNTEAFF. CDR3 coding DNA: TGTGCCTGGAGTGGACAGTTGAACACTGAAGCTTTCTTT. The chain recombines TRBV30 with TRBJ1-1, with D perhaps TRBD1 (5 bases). From germline, CDR1 is GTSNPN and CDR2 SVGIG (reference sequence). CDR3 length: 13 amino acids. V lost 1 base, J lost 0 bases, and 6 bases lay in between.

The chain links TRBV7-2 to TRBJ2-3, with 9 positions matching TRBD1. J gave up 1 base and V 5 bases, and 13 bases lay outside the gene matches. This CDR3 has 18 amino acids. Germline CDR1 reads SGHTA; CDR2 reads FQGNSA. The CDR3 loop reads CASSRTGGAGAGTDTQYF. DNA of the CDR3: TGTGCCAGCAGCCGAACAGGGGGCGCTGGAGCGGGCACAGATACGCAGTATTTT.

The chain carries TRBV30 and TRBJ2-1; 7 positions match TRBD1. The CDR3 extends over 14 amino acids. Germline values: CDR1 GTSNPN, CDR2 SVGIG (reference sequence). V lost 0 bases to trimming and J lost 2 bases; unmatched junction nucleotides: 1. CDR3 amino acids: CAWSVRGTYNEQFF. DNA for the CDR3: TGTGCCTGGAGTGTCAGGGGGACCTACAATGAGCAGTTCTTC. Together with reference TRBV30 and TRBJ2-1, the CDR3 gives the full variable domain: SQTIHQWPATLVQPVGSPLSLECTVEGTSNPNLYWYRQAAGRGLQLLFYSVGIGQISSEVPQNLSASRPQDRQFILSSKKLLLSDSGFYLCAWSVRGTYNEQFFGPGTRLTVL.

This chain joins TRBV15 and TRBJ1-6; weak D call: TRBD1 (5 bases). V was clipped by 0 bases and J by 11 bases, with 11 bases between them. Looked up from germline, CDR1 is LNHNV and CDR2 is YYDKDF (reference sequence). CDR3 length: 14 amino acids. Written as DNA, the CDR3 is TGTGCCACCAGCAGAGATAGGGGCCGAGCACCCCTCCACTTT. It yields the protein CATSRDRGRAPLHF. Full variable domain (rest looked up from reference TRBV15 and TRBJ1-6): DAMVIQNPRYQVTQFGKPVTLSCSQTLNHNVMYWYQQKSSQAPKLLFHYYDKDFNNEADTPDNFQSRRPNTSFCFLDIRSPGLGDTAMYLCATSRDRGRAPLHFGNGTRLTVT.

In this sample, this clone turned up a few times. CDR3 residues: CASSLVGTSGSRETQYF. In DNA form, the CDR3 reads TGTGCCAGCAGCTTAGTCGGGACTAGCGGGAGTCGAGAGACCCAGTACTTC. The chain links TRBV7-2 to TRBJ2-5; the match to TRBD2 covers 14 bases. Germline V gene lookup returns CDR1 SGHTA and CDR2 FQGNSA. The CDR3 extends over 17 amino acids. V lost 1 base, J lost 4 bases, and 5 bases stayed unmatched.

The rearrangement links TRBV29-1 to TRBJ2-3; 8 bases match TRBD1. V lost 7 bases and J lost 4; bases outside the gene matches: 10. The length of the CDR3 is 14 residues. Germline CDR1 is SQVTM and CDR2 is ANQGSEA. The DNA for the CDR3 is TGCAGCGCTTCACCACAGGGGGGTCCAGATACGCAGTATTTT. Encoded protein: CSASPQGGPDTQYF.

This sequence joins TRBV30 and TRBJ1-4; D is perhaps TRBD1 (6 bases). Germline loops: CDR1 GTSNPN, CDR2 SVGIG (reference sequence). V was cut by 2 bases and J by 4 bases, with 11 bases left in between. The CDR3 covers 14 residues. The CDR3 DNA follows: TGTGCCTGGAGTCCGGACAGCCTTAATGAAAAACTGTTTTTT. This sequence encodes CAWSPDSLNEKLFF.

J is TRBJ2-7 and V is TRBV11-2, with TRBD2 identical over 9 bases. After removal of 3 bases from V and 3 bases from J, the junction contained 3 bases not matched to a gene. The CDR3 loop spans 14 amino acids. CDR1 SGHAT and CDR2 FQNNGV come from the germline V gene. CDR3 sequence (DNA): TGTGCCAGCAGCTTTCGGCGGGAGGGCTACGAGCAGTACTTC. Amino acids: CASSFRREGYEQYF.